This record covers a single T cell receptor beta chain. CDR1 is MGHDK and CDR2 is SYGVNS in the germline V gene. The CDR3 extends over 12 amino acids. The V end was cut by 2 bases, the J end by 6 bases, with 6 bases between. This record belongs to a study of Tregs in tolerant kidney transplant recipients. Clones were read by immunoSEQ multiplex PCR, and TCRdb kept only the in-frame ones, dropping some. The sample has about 240,000 clones, approximately 84% seen once. This clonotype originated in a human donor in good health. The chain uses TRBV25-1 and TRBJ2-3, with TRBD2 as a possible D gene (6 bases). The sequencing input was CD4+ T cells from blood. The CDR3 DNA is TGTGCCAGCAGTGAACGGGGGGATACGCAGTATTTT. Translation gives CASSERGDTQYF. The full variable domain, completed using reference TRBV25-1 and TRBJ2-3, is EADIYQTPRYLVIGTGKKITLECSQTMGHDKMYWYQQDPGMELHLIHYSYGVNSTEKGDLSSESTVSRIRTEHFPLTLESARPSHTSQYLCASSERGDTQYFGPGTRLTVL.